These 30 T cell receptor beta chains were all obtained from the same sample, sequenced in a study of OX40 agonist ivuxolimab in advanced cancers. Libraries were prepared by immunoSEQ multiplex PCR; TCRdb keeps only in-frame clonotypes and omits some of them. In the table there are about 55,000 clones, roughly nine tenths of which are singletons. Sequencing was performed on CD4+ or CD8+ T cells sorted from blood, taken in a trial of the OX40 agonist ivuxolimab. The receptors originated from an adult with an advanced solid tumor such as melanoma, head and neck, liver or kidney cancer.

The chain combines TRBV28 with TRBJ2-7; D perhaps matches TRBD1 (6 bases). The germline V gene encodes CDR1 MDHEN and CDR2 SYDVKM. The CDR3 has 13 residues. Trimming cost V 2 bases and J 2 bases, with 7 bases left between them. The CDR3: CASSLKGAYEQYF. CDR3 in DNA: TGTGCCAGCAGTTTAAAGGGGGCCTACGAGCAGTACTTC.

The rearrangement uses TRBV28 and TRBJ1-3; D is undetermined. Germline values: CDR1 MDHEN, CDR2 SYDVKM. V lost 8 bases and J 4 bases, leaving 21 bases between the germline ends. The CDR3 contains 16 residues. CDR3 loop: CASSPQRKRYGNTIYF. DNA for the CDR3: TGTGCCAGCTCACCTCAACGGAAGCGTTACGGAAACACCATATATTTT.

The chain carries TRBV28 and TRBJ1-2; maybe TRBD1 (5 bases). Germline V gene sequence: CDR1 MDHEN, CDR2 SYDVKM. Trimming took 3 bases from V and 1 from J, leaving 15 bases between them. The CDR3 has 16 amino acids. The CDR3 loop reads CASSFSTRAVNYGYTF. The CDR3 DNA reads as TGTGCCAGCAGTTTTTCGACCAGGGCCGTTAACTATGGCTACACCTTC.

The chain carries TRBV2 and TRBJ2-3; 12 nucleotides line up with TRBD2. J lost 3 bases, V lost 6 bases, and 7 bases had no gene match. This CDR3 spans 16 amino acids. Germline CDR1 reads SNHLY; CDR2 reads FYNNEI. The CDR3 DNA follows: TGTGCCAGCAGGAGGACTAGCGGGATTAGGACAGATACGCAGTATTTT. Translated, it gives CASRRTSGIRTDTQYF.

The genes are TRBV7-9 and TRBJ2-1, with D perhaps TRBD2 (6 bases). The CDR3 spans 13 residues. V dropped 7 bases and J dropped 9 bases, with 16 bases sitting between them. Germline V lookup: CDR1 SEHNR, CDR2 FQNEAQ (reference sequence). In DNA, the CDR3 is TGTGCCAGCAAGTTTGACGGGAGTGGTGAGCAGTTCTTC. Translating gives CASKFDGSGEQFF.

The chain is built from TRBV28 and TRBJ2-7; no firm D call. CDR1 MDHEN and CDR2 SYDVKM come from the germline V gene. The CDR3 spans 14 residues. V was pared by 3 bases and J by 3 bases, with 12 bases between. For the CDR3, the DNA is TGTGCCAGCAGTTTTCGGATGGGGTTCTACGAGCAGTACTTC. Its protein product is CASSFRMGFYEQYF.

This clone was detected only once. The CDR3 bases are TGCGCCAGCAGCTTGAATCCGGTCGGAGGAAAAAACATTCAGTACTTC. Translation: CASSLNPVGGKNIQYF. This sequence joins TRBV5-1 and TRBJ2-4; D perhaps matches TRBD2 (5 bases). This CDR3 contains 16 residues. V was shortened by 1 base and J by 4 bases, with 15 bases between the two germline ends. Germline V gene sequence: CDR1 SGHRS, CDR2 YFSETQ. Together with reference TRBV5-1 and TRBJ2-4, the CDR3 gives the full variable domain: KAGVTQTPRYLIKTRGQQVTLSCSPISGHRSVSWYQQTPGQGLQFLFEYFSETQRNKGNFPGRFSGRQFSNSRSEMNVSTLELGDSALYLCASSLNPVGGKNIQYFGAGTRLSVL.

The sample holds one count of this clone. This rearrangement joins TRBV28 to TRBJ1-2; D unresolved. The germline V gene has CDR1 MDHEN and CDR2 SYDVKM. With 4 bases removed from V and 4 bases from J, the gap between germline ends came to 13 bases. The CDR3 sequence is 14 residues long. The DNA for the CDR3 is TGTGCCAGCAGTTCCCTTACGGGCGTCTATGGCTACACCTTC. The encoded protein is CASSSLTGVYGYTF.

V usage is TRBV29-1 and J usage is TRBJ1-1; D unresolved. The germline V gene has CDR1 SQVTM and CDR2 ANQGSEA. This CDR3 contains 13 residues. V dropped 1 base and J dropped 4 bases, with 10 bases sitting between them. This chain's CDR3 is CSVEADGFTEAFF. The CDR3 bases are TGCAGCGTTGAAGCGGACGGGTTCACTGAAGCTTTCTTT. Full variable domain (missing parts from reference TRBV29-1 and TRBJ1-1): SAVISQKPSRDICQRGTSLTIQCQVDSQVTMMFWYRQQPGQSLTLIATANQGSEATYESGFVIDKFPISRPNLTFSTLTVSNMSPEDSSIYLCSVEADGFTEAFFGQGTRLTVV.

J is TRBJ1-5 and V is TRBV7-2; D is uncertain. Germline lookup yields CDR1 SGHTA and CDR2 FQGNSA. The V end was cut by 1 base, the J end by 3 bases, with 10 bases between. This CDR3 comprises 15 residues. CDR3 DNA sequence: TGTGCCAGCAGCTTAGGCGACGGATACAATCAGCCCCAGCATTTT. Translated, it gives CASSLGDGYNQPQHF.

The gene calls are TRBV13 and TRBJ1-3; TRBD1 might be the D (5 bases). This CDR3 contains 15 residues. V dropped 0 bases and J dropped 3 bases, with 9 bases sitting between them. Germline V lookup: CDR1 PRHDT, CDR2 FYEKMQ (reference sequence). CDR3 bases: TGTGCCAGCAGCTTAGGCAGGGTCGGTGGAAACACCATATATTTT. Its protein product is CASSLGRVGGNTIYF. Filled out from reference TRBV13 and TRBJ1-3, the complete variable domain reads AAGVIQSPRHLIKEKRETATLKCYPIPRHDTVYWYQQGPGQDPQFLISFYEKMQSDKGSIPDRFSAQQFSDYHSELNMSSLELGDSALYFCASSLGRVGGNTIYFGEGSWLTVV.

The chain recombines TRBV2 with TRBJ1-2, with D maybe TRBD1 (5 bases). The CDR3 runs to 15 residues. V shed 2 bases and J shed 0 bases, with 10 bases lying between them. CDR1 and CDR2 from the germline V gene are SNHLY and FYNNEI. The CDR3 DNA reads TGTGCCAGCAGTGAATGGGCAGGGTCTAACTATGGCTACACCTTC. Amino acids: CASSEWAGSNYGYTF.

The V call is TRBV30, the J call TRBJ2-2; 7 nucleotides align to TRBD2. Trimming took 8 bases from V and 7 from J; bases not matched to a gene: 10. CDR3 length: 13 residues. CDR1 is GTSNPN and CDR2 is SVGIG in the germline V gene (reference sequence). The CDR3 region is CAGLAGESGELFF. In DNA, the CDR3 is TGTGCCGGGTTAGCGGGCGAAAGCGGGGAGCTGTTTTTT.

The rearrangement links TRBV19 to TRBJ2-1; the match to TRBD2 covers 8 bases. The V gene end was trimmed by 1 base and the J gene end by 0 bases; junction bases not matched to a gene: 11. Germline loops: CDR1 LNHDA, CDR2 SQIVND (reference sequence). This CDR3 comprises 19 residues. The CDR3 protein is CASSIGNSGVISSYNEQFF. CDR3 DNA sequence: TGTGCCAGTAGTATAGGAAATAGCGGGGTGATTAGCTCCTACAATGAGCAGTTCTTC.

The J gene is TRBJ2-1, the V gene TRBV11-2; 8 bases match TRBD2. Looked up from germline, CDR1 is SGHAT and CDR2 is FQNNGV. J was trimmed by 0 bases and V by 4 bases; bases with no gene match: 2. The CDR3 length is 15 residues. The CDR3 protein is CASSSSGSSYNEQFF. The CDR3, as DNA: TGTGCCAGCAGCTCGAGCGGGAGCTCCTACAATGAGCAGTTCTTC.

The chain uses TRBV28 and TRBJ1-4; D may be TRBD1 (5 bases). The ends were cut back, 3 bases at V and 8 bases at J, with 13 bases in the middle. From germline, CDR1 is MDHEN and CDR2 SYDVKM. This CDR3 is built from 14 residues. CDR3 region: CASSFGAQAEKLFF. CDR3 coding DNA: TGTGCCAGCAGTTTTGGGGCCCAGGCCGAAAAACTGTTTTTT.

With regard to this clone: A junction end diverges from the germline sequence, so it may reflect a read error. CDR3 coding DNA: TGTGCCAGTAGAACAGGGAACGCTGAAGCTTTCTTT. Translating gives CASRTGNAEAFF. The rearrangement joins TRBV19 to TRBJ1-1; possible D gene TRBD1, 6 bases. Per germline, CDR1 LNHDA and CDR2 SQIVND (reference sequence). The CDR3 sequence is 12 residues long.

V and J are TRBV21-1 and TRBJ2-7; the table names TRBD2, a call not compared with the DNA. TRBV21-1 is a pseudogene locus. The CDR3 has 16 residues. CDR3 in amino acids: CASSKARASGSYEQYV. CDR3 DNA: TGTGCCAGCAGCAAAGCCCGGGCTAGCGGGAGCTACGAGCAGTACGTC.

The V gene is TRBV21-1, the J gene TRBJ1-5; the D call in the table, TRBD1, was not verified against the DNA. TRBV21-1 corresponds to a pseudogene. The CDR3 loop spans 13 amino acids. The chain's CDR3 is CASGHKGAQPQHF. The CDR3 DNA sequence: TGTGCCAGCGGACATAAGGGGGCTCAGCCCCAGCATTTT.

V is TRBV25-1 and J is TRBJ1-2; D is unresolved. The CDR3 totals 13 residues. Trimming cost V 2 bases and J 4 bases, with 8 bases left between them. Germline V gene data show CDR1 as MGHDK and CDR2 as SYGVNS. CDR3: CASSESTVYGYTF. CDR3 nucleotides: TGTGCCAGCAGTGAAAGTACAGTCTATGGCTACACCTTC.

CDR3 amino acids: CASSIFTGSYEQYF. CDR3 sequence (DNA): TGTGCCAGCAGTATCTTCACCGGGAGCTACGAGCAGTACTTC. This chain uses TRBV28 with TRBJ2-7, with a possible D match to TRBD2 (6 bases). Between the trimmed V and J ends, which lost 5 bases and 3 bases, there was a span of 14 bases. CDR3 length: 14 amino acids. CDR1 and CDR2 (germline): MDHEN, SYDVKM.

The gene calls are TRBV19 and TRBJ1-3; no clear D. Germline CDR1 reads LNHDA; CDR2 reads SQIVND (reference sequence). V lost 2 bases and J 0 bases, leaving 14 bases between the germline ends. CDR3 length equals 17 residues. The CDR3 here is CASSIRSRIVSGNTIYF. CDR3 coding DNA: TGTGCCAGTAGTATAAGGTCGCGTATCGTCTCTGGAAACACCATATATTTT.

The V and J genes are TRBV9 and TRBJ2-7; 9 nucleotides match TRBD2. V shed 1 base, J shed 7 bases, and the junction held 3 bases outside the gene matches. The CDR3 is 13 residues long. Germline V CDR1 and CDR2: SGDLS, YYNGEE. The CDR3: CASSVSLAGEQYV. For the CDR3, the DNA is TGTGCCAGCAGCGTAAGTCTAGCGGGGGAGCAGTACGTC.

This chain uses TRBV2 with TRBJ1-5; D unclear. CDR1 is SNHLY and CDR2 is FYNNEI in the germline V gene. This CDR3 has 12 amino acids. Between the trimmed V and J ends, which lost 1 base and 10 bases, there was a span of 8 bases. The CDR3 nucleotides read TGTGCCAGCAGTGAAGGGCTCCAACCCCAGCATTTT. Its protein is CASSEGLQPQHF.

V and J are TRBV6-1 and TRBJ2-1; TRBD2 might be the D (6 bases). V was pared by 11 bases and J by 2 bases, with 16 bases between. The germline gives CDR1 MNHNS, CDR2 SASEGT. The CDR3 contains 14 residues. In DNA form, the CDR3 reads TGTGCCCTTAGAGGGGACTTTACCTACAATGAGCAGTTCTTC. Translation: CALRGDFTYNEQFF.

The chain carries TRBV28 and TRBJ1-1, with 10 bases fitting TRBD1. The CDR3 contains 15 residues. Germline CDR1 is MDHEN and CDR2 is SYDVKM. V was pared by 3 bases and J by 8 bases, with 9 bases of the junction left unmatched. CDR3 DNA sequence: TGTGCCAGCAGTTTCATTGGGGGGACAGGGGAAGAAGCTTTCTTT. This encodes CASSFIGGTGEEAFF.

The chain links TRBV7-9 to TRBJ1-1; D unresolved. The ends were cut back, 3 bases at V and 8 bases at J, with 7 bases in the middle. Per germline, CDR1 SEHNR and CDR2 FQNEAQ (reference sequence). The CDR3 length is 11 residues. The CDR3: CASSFLGEAFF. The DNA of the CDR3 is TGTGCCAGCAGCTTTTTGGGGGAAGCTTTCTTT.

The V and J genes are TRBV28 and TRBJ1-1, with D unclear. V was clipped by 2 bases and J by 4 bases, with 11 bases between them. The V gene's germline CDR1 is MDHEN and CDR2 SYDVKM. This CDR3 has 14 residues. The CDR3, as DNA: TGTGCCAGCAGTTTACGGTGGGGAGGCACTGAAGCTTTCTTT. Its translation is CASSLRWGGTEAFF.

This clone came up once. The gene calls are TRBV1 and TRBJ2-7; the table's D call, TRBD1, was not checked against the DNA. TRBV1 is designated a pseudogene. This CDR3 contains 17 residues. CDR3 protein: CTSSHRGGTGFRWEQYV. In nucleotides, the CDR3 is TGCACCAGCAGCCACCGTGGGGGGACAGGGTTTCGATGGGAGCAGTACGTC.

This clone was seen a few times. The gene calls are TRBV7-4 and TRBJ2-7, with a weak D call TRBD1 (5 bases). In germline, CDR1 is SGHVT, CDR2 SQSDAQ. The V end was cut by 3 bases, the J end by 5 bases, with 8 bases between. The length of the CDR3 is 12 residues. CDR3 sequence reads: CASSFWGHEQYV. DNA for the CDR3: TGTGCCAGCAGCTTTTGGGGCCACGAGCAGTACGTC.